A selection of T cell receptor beta chains follows, all from one sample in a study of beta chain features in type 1 diabetes. Clones were read by immunoSEQ multiplex PCR, and TCRdb kept only the in-frame ones, dropping some. This sample yields about 170,000 clones, of which 7.8% are seen a single time; about 0.95% belongs to the top ten. Sequencing used central memory CD4+ T cells from blood. These TCRs come from a woman between 40 and 50 years old with type 1 diabetes. Both conserved end residues are part of each CDR3. A D gene is named only where the DNA matches it firmly. The listing skips clone size in some rows; elsewhere it reads once, few, many or a size class.

TRBJ2-4,-,TRBV4-3,-,TGCGCCAGCAGCCTGGAGGGGGGGAACATTCAGTACTTC,CASSLEGGNIQYF
TRBJ2-1,-,TRBV2,few,TGTGCCAGTCACTCACAGAGCCTTTACAATGAGCAGTTCTTC,CASHSQSLYNEQFF
TRBJ1-2,-,TRBV20-1,few,TGCAGTGCTAGTGCGGGATCGGGCTACACCTTC,CSASAGSGYTF
TRBJ1-6,-,TRBV28,-,TGTGCCAGCAGCCCCCAACAGGGTGGAACTTCACCCCTCCACTTT,CASSPQQGGTSPLHF
TRBJ1-5,TRBD1,TRBV7-2,few,TGTGCCAGCAGCTCGGGACAGGCTATAAATCAGCCCCAGCATTTT,CASSSGQAINQPQHF
TRBJ2-2,TRBD2,TRBV27,few,TGTGCCAGCAGCCCAAGCGGGGGGACGAACACCGGGGAGCTGTTTTTT,CASSPSGGTNTGELFF
TRBJ1-5,-,TRBV4-1,-,TGCGCCAGCAGCCAACAGGATAACAGCAATCAGCCCCAGCATTTT,CASSQQDNSNQPQHF
TRBJ2-1,-,TRBV30,many,TGTGCCTGGAGTTTTCCGGGACATCGATTCAATGAGCAGTTCTTC,CAWSFPGHRFNEQFF
TRBJ2-1,-,TRBV19,few,TGTGCCAGTAGTATGGAACTAATCCTTATGAGGAATGAGCAGTTCTTC,CASSMELILMRNEQFF
TRBJ2-7,-,TRBV18,medium-sized,TGTGCCAGCTCACCCCTATCGGAGGTGTCCTACGAGCAGTACTTC,CASSPLSEVSYEQYF
TRBJ1-1,TRBD1,TRBV5-5,-,TGTGCCAGCAGCTGGCCGGGACAGGGGGTCACTGAAGCTTTCTTT,CASSWPGQGVTEAFF
TRBJ2-1,TRBD2,TRBV5-6,few,TGTGCCAGCAGCTTGTTAGCAGGGAGGGACAATGAGCAGTTCTTC,CASSLLAGRDNEQFF
TRBJ1-1,-,TRBV18,-,TGTGCCAGCTCTGGAGTCCTGAACACTGAAGCTTTCTTT,CASSGVLNTEAFF
TRBJ2-1,TRBD2,TRBV7-9,-,TGTGCCAGCAGCCCACACGGCGGGAGTAAGGATGAGCAGTTCTTC,CASSPHGGSKDEQFF
TRBJ2-6,-,TRBV7-9,-,TGTGCCAGCGGACAGCGCGGCTCTGGGGCCAACGTCCTGACTTTC,CASGQRGSGANVLTF
TRBJ1-2,-,TRBV4-2,few,TGTGCCAGCAGCCAAGATGCGAAGGGGCGGTATGGCTACACCTTC,CASSQDAKGRYGYTF
TRBJ2-7,-,TRBV18,-,TGTGCCAGCTCACCTGTCGGGGGTGAGTTTGGCGAGCAGTACTTC,CASSPVGGEFGEQYF
TRBJ1-2,TRBD1,TRBV11-1,few,TGTGCCAGCACCGACAGGGAGGACTATGGCTACACCTTC,CASTDREDYGYTF
TRBJ1-4,-,TRBV6-1,few,TGTGCCAGCAGACGGGAGAATGAAAAACTGTTTTTT,CASRRENEKLFF
TRBJ2-3,-,TRBV2,few,TGTGCCAGCAGTGCGAGGAACCCCCCAGATACGCAGTATTTT,CASSARNPPDTQYF
TRBJ2-5,TRBD1,TRBV7-2,-,TGTGCCAGCAGCTTCTCAGACAGGGGTTGGGAGACCCAGTACTTC,CASSFSDRGWETQYF
TRBJ2-1,-,TRBV5-1,-,TGCGCCAGCAGCTTGTCGGGGATCAACAAAGGTCAGCAGTTCTTC,CASSLSGINKGQQFF
TRBJ2-2,TRBD1,TRBV2,-,TGTGCCAGCAGTGTCGACAGGGGGAACGGGGAGCTGTTTTTT,CASSVDRGNGELFF
TRBJ2-5,-,TRBV29-1,-,TGCAGCTTAATGACCCCGGGGGTTGGGACCCAGTACTTC,CSLMTPGVGTQYF
TRBJ2-5,-,TRBV5-6,few,TGTGCCAGCAGCTTGGTTCCCGGGGAAGAGACCCAGTACTTC,CASSLVPGEETQYF
TRBJ1-1,-,TRBV4-3,-,TGCGCCAGCAGCCAAGATTTCCGGTCTGAAGCTTTCTTT,CASSQDFRSEAFF
TRBJ1-2,-,TRBV28,-,TGTGCCAGCAGTTTTGGCCAGGGATTGAGCACCTTC,CASSFGQGLSTF